Shown below are 5 T cell receptor beta chains from a single sample sequenced in a study of blood T cell repertoires in COVID-19. Produced via immunoSEQ multiplex PCR; TCRdb's table is partial and in-frame only. The sample includes over 200,000 clones, 70% to 90% of them seen just once. Sample: peripheral blood. The receptor source for this set is a woman aged 25 to 39 who had recovered from COVID-19.

The chain links TRBV19 to TRBJ2-7; TRBD1 agrees at 7 bases. CDR3 size: 11 residues. Germline V lookup: CDR1 LNHDA, CDR2 SQIVND (reference sequence). V dropped 8 bases and J dropped 6; count of bases not matched to a gene: 4. CDR3 in amino acids: CASSDRLEQYF. The CDR3 nucleotides read TGTGCCAGTTCGGACAGGCTCGAGCAGTACTTC.

A few counts support this clone. Other DNA sequences in this sample translate to the same CDR3. The V call is TRBV7-9, the J call TRBJ1-6; 8 bases align to TRBD1. Trimming removed 1 base from V and 7 bases from J; junction bases left unmatched: 0. Per the germline V gene, CDR1 is SEHNR and CDR2 is FQNEAQ (reference sequence). The CDR3 has 14 residues. DNA of the CDR3: TGTGCCAGCAGCTTAGACAGGGGGAATTCACCCCTCCACTTT. This translates into CASSLDRGNSPLHF.

The chain uses TRBV6-5 and TRBJ1-5; 7 bases match TRBD1. CDR1 is MNHEY, CDR2 SVGAGI, per germline. The CDR3 is 15 amino acids. Unmatched junction bases numbered 4, after V lost 2 bases and J lost 3 bases. CDR3 sequence: CASSYGRGNNQPQHF. In nucleotides, the CDR3 is TGTGCCAGCAGTTACGGCAGGGGGAACAATCAGCCCCAGCATTTT.

The chain couples TRBV19 to TRBJ2-7, with D possibly TRBD2 on 5 matching bases. Germline V gene data show CDR1 as LNHDA and CDR2 as SQIVND (reference sequence). This CDR3 has 13 residues. Trimming left V 3 bases short and J 3 bases short, with 9 bases between. In DNA form, the CDR3 reads TGTGCCAGTAGTATGCAACTAGTCTACGAGCAGTACTTC. It codes for CASSMQLVYEQYF.

The gene calls are TRBV9 and TRBJ2-1; TRBD1 aligns across 9 bases. Germline CDR1 SGDLS, CDR2 YYNGEE. The V and J ends lost 0 bases and 8 bases, in that order; junction bases with no gene match: 6. The CDR3 has 15 residues. The CDR3 nucleotides are TGTGCCAGCAGCGTAGGGGGACAGGGAGGGTATGAGCAGTTCTTC. Amino acid sequence: CASSVGGQGGYEQFF.